This T cell receptor beta chain emerged from a study of blood T cells in healthy people across ages (dated by TCRdb to the mid-2010s). In terms of the full investigation: In model experiments, roughly one uniquely barcoded TCR beta cDNA molecule per two T cells was captured by template switching. Age-related changes in TCR beta repertoire diversity were measured in the study by deep sequencing normalized with unique cDNA molecular identifiers. Donors were grouped into four age groups: young (average roughly 16 years), middle-aged (roughly 38), aged (approximately 58) and long-lived (about 82). Donors of different ages were randomly distributed across sequencing lanes to avoid experimental bias. Using the same blood draw, the study looked at two additional independent replicas of 1 million unique cDNA reads for two donors, one aged 18 to 30 and the other aged 80 or older. The study at large found these results: Because the CMV infection status of the donors was unknown, age-related changes in expanded clonotypes may potentially have been confounded. Bulk unsorted PBMC profiling prevented conclusive comparison of naive and antigen-experienced compartments. As age increased, observed TCR beta diversity per million T cells dropped in a roughly linear way, and a significant reduction was already evident by age about 36. Compared with the aged group, the long-lived group had more naive CD4+ T cells, fewer expanded clones and increased TCR diversity, suggesting age selection. The percentage of naive T cells measured by flow cytometry correlated strongly with observed TCR beta diversity. Estimates of total diversity from one million sequenced T cells were regarded as lower bounds and underestimates.

The approximately 41 donors, aged about 6 to 90 years, were systemically healthy Caucasian individuals from Russia. Around 10 milliliters of peripheral blood were collected from each donor into EDTA-treated Vacutainer tubes. PBMCs were isolated by Ficoll-Paque density-gradient centrifugation, with at least 7 million obtained per sample. Trizol reagent was used to extract total RNA from PBMCs, with at least 6 micrograms per sample. For every donor, flow cytometry on a PBMC aliquot measured the percentage of naive CD45RAhigh/CD27high T cells. A word on this clonotype: The antigen it binds to is not known. No much larger clone exists at a distance of one base, and base qualities are not known.

Reading from cysteine to phenylalanine, the CDR3 counts 15 amino acids. Left in the record is the CDR3 DNA by itself, 45 bases read in frame from the first base. V is clipped by 2 bases and J by 2 bases, and the sequence between their germline boundaries is 10 bases long. CDR1 and CDR2 (SNHLY, FYNNEI) derive from the germline V gene. Receptor libraries were prepared by 5' RACE. Sequencing took place on an Illumina HiSeq 2500. A second roughly 7 to 11 cycle PCR used a sample-barcoded 5' primer and a J-beta primer mix. A template-switch 5' adaptor carrying 12 random nucleotides introduced a unique molecular identifier onto each TCR beta cDNA molecule. Each sample yielded at least 2.5 million CDR3-containing paired-end reads. All of the RNA was converted into first-strand cDNA using the Mint cDNA synthesis kit, with a TRBC-specific oligonucleotide serving as the primer. After uracil-DNA glycosylase treatment, a first 18-cycle PCR used universal primers M1SS and BC2_uni_R on all cDNA. The paper's processing steps were these. For normalization, 1 million high-quality reads were randomly selected from each sample, with every read carrying a distinct molecular identifier. Instead of being binned into consensus sequences, reads that shared molecular identifiers were thrown out. CDR3 identification, clonotype clustering and error correction used MiTCR with a Q25 quality threshold and the strictest error-elimination algorithm. A nonparametric unseen species model using Euler transformation provided a lower-bound estimate of total TCR beta diversity. Clones were called with MiXCR by TCRdb after fastp trimmed the public reads at Q25, and only in-frame beta chains were retained. All rows with the same CDR3 protein become a single entry with the most common DNA and genes. It is TCRdb's table, rather than the study itself, that gives the V and J calls and clone size. For this sample the table gives roughly 2 million distinct CDR3 sequences, of which approximately 50% were detected only once. Together, the top ten hold approximately 2.1% of the sample.

The specimen was blood. This TCR came from a woman in her thirties or forties in good health. This chain joins TRBV2 to TRBJ2-1, and TRBD1 may be the D gene, going by 5 matching bases. The DNA sequence is TGTGCCAGCAGTGAACTGACAGAAGCCTACAATGAGCAGTTCTTC. This encodes CASSELTEAYNEQFF.